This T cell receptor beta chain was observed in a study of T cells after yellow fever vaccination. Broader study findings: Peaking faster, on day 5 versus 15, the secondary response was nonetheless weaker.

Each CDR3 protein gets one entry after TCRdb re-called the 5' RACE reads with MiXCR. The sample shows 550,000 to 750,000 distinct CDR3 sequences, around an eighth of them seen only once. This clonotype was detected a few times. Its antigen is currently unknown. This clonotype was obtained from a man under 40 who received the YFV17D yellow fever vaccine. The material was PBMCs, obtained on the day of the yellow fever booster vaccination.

CDR3 loop: CASSEGGTSRNTGELFF. For the CDR3, the DNA is TGTGCCAGCAGTGAAGGCGGGACTAGCCGAAACACCGGGGAGCTGTTTTTT. The chain uses TRBV2 and TRBJ2-2; TRBD2 agrees at 9 bases. The CDR3 runs to 17 residues. V trimming: 1 base; J trimming: 2 bases; junction bases outside the gene matches: 5. Per the germline V gene, CDR1 is SNHLY and CDR2 is FYNNEI.